Following are 26 T cell receptor beta chains from one sample sequenced in a study of glioma-infiltrating T cells. Using RNA template, CDR3s of TCR alpha and beta were amplified with iRepertoire arm-PCR. TCRdb itself ran the multiplex PCR reads through MiXCR, one entry per CDR3 protein. The sample lists some 90,000 distinct CDR3 sequences, 35% to 45% occurring once. Input material: glioma tissue, nonneoplastic brain tissue, or PBMCs (not recorded which). These receptors all come from a human donor with low-grade glioma or glioblastoma, undergoing nonglioma brain surgery, or in good health (not recorded which).

The gene calls are TRBV12-3 or TRBV12-4 and TRBJ2-1; TRBD2 aligns across 10 bases. There are 15 residues in the CDR3. After removal of 5 bases from V and 15 bases from J, the junction contained 16 bases not matched to a gene. The CDR3 DNA reads as TGTGCCAGCAGTCGGACTAGCGGAGCGGTCGCAAAGCGGTTCTTC. It encodes CASSRTSGAVAKRFF.

This clonotype was seen at least ten times. The chain carries TRBV6-1 and TRBJ2-7, with D perhaps assigned TRBD1 or TRBD2 (5 bases each). Germline CDR1 and CDR2: MNHNS and SASEGT. With 5 bases removed from V and 3 bases from J, the gap between germline ends came to 14 bases. The CDR3 consists of 14 residues. The CDR3 bases are TGTGCCAGCAGTTATCGGGACGGCAACTACGAGCAGTACTTC. Residues: CASSYRDGNYEQYF.

This clonotype was seen just once. The genes are TRBV4-1 and TRBJ2-1; 9 positions agree with TRBD1. This CDR3 has 16 amino acids. CDR1 is MGHRA, CDR2 YSYEKL, per germline. V dropped 5 bases and J dropped 4; count of bases not matched to a gene: 9. In nucleotides, the CDR3 is TGCGCCAGCAGCACTAACTCGGGACAGGGTTACAATGAGCAGTTCTTC. It yields the protein CASSTNSGQGYNEQFF.

This clonotype was picked up many times. The chain employs TRBV7-6 and TRBJ2-3; TRBD2 is a possible D gene (7 bases). V was shortened by 4 bases and J by 2 bases, with 19 bases between the two germline ends. Germline CDR1 reads SGHVS; CDR2 reads FNYEAQ. The CDR3 extends over 17 amino acids. DNA for the CDR3: TGTGCCAGCAGCTCCGAAGTAGGCGGGGGCAACACAGATACGCAGTATTTT. Translated: CASSSEVGGGNTDTQYF.

Regarding this clonotype: A junction end diverges from the germline sequence, so it may reflect a read error. The J gene is TRBJ2-6, the V gene TRBV2; tentatively, D is TRBD1 (5 bases). The CDR3 length is 15 residues. CDR1 and CDR2 from the germline V gene are SNHLY and FYNNEI. The CDR3: CASSELGSGANVPTF. For the CDR3, the DNA is TGTGCCAGCAGTGAGTTGGGCTCTGGGGCCAACGTCCCGACTTTC.

In its sample, this clonotype was seen many times. This chain links TRBV11-2 with TRBJ2-1; the D gene could be TRBD1 or TRBD2 (6 bases each). V lost 2 bases and J 1 base, leaving 12 bases between the germline ends. Per the germline V gene, CDR1 is SGHAT and CDR2 is FQNNGV. The CDR3 runs 16 residues. The CDR3 nucleotides read TGTGCCAGCAGCTTAAGGGGGGATAGGTCCTACAATGAGCAGTTCTTC. Its protein is CASSLRGDRSYNEQFF.

Comments on this clonotype: The missing conserved phenylalanine or tryptophan at the end of this CDR3 makes a read error likely. The DNA is left out, because the CDR3 cannot be placed on it with certainty; the CDR3 is given as TCRdb lists it. The chain couples TRBV20-1 to TRBJ1-6. CDR1 is DFQATT, CDR2 SNEGSKA, per germline (reference sequence). Both ends counted, the CDR3 spans 12 residues. The CDR3 is CSASGDYNSPLL.

Worth noting for this clonotype: Since a much larger clone is just one base distant, this may be a read error. The chain carries TRBV11-3 and TRBJ2-1, with D tentatively TRBD1 or TRBD2 (6 bases each). The J call is uncertain, as TRBJ2-7 better fits the DNA end. Germline V CDR1 and CDR2: SGHNT, YENEEA. The CDR3 spans 14 residues. The CDR3 loop is CASSPWGATCEQYF. The CDR3 DNA reads TGTGCCAGCAGCCCCTGGGGGGCCACCTGCGAGCAGTACTTC.

The genes are TRBV11-2 and TRBJ2-1, with TRBD2 matching 8 bases. This CDR3 has 14 amino acids. Germline V CDR1 and CDR2: SGHAT, FQNNGV. V trimming: 0 bases; J trimming: 15 bases; junction bases outside the gene matches: 10. Here the CDR3 DNA reads TGTGCCAGCAGCTTAGAAGTTACGGGAGGGGAGTTGTTCTTC. Protein product: CASSLEVTGGELFF.

Comment on this clonotype: In this CDR3 the conserved last residue, phenylalanine or tryptophan, is missing, so a read error is likely. This sequence joins TRBV6-6 and TRBJ2-7, with unresolved D. The CDR3 sequence is 13 residues long. CDR1 is MNHNY, CDR2 SVGAGI, per germline (reference sequence). V was cut by 6 bases and J by 4 bases, with 13 bases left in between. Written as DNA, the CDR3 is TGTGCCAGCAGGTTAGGTATAGGGTACGAGCAGTACGGC. It translates to CASRLGIGYEQYG.

Details on this clonotype: Relative to the germline gene, one junction end is altered; a read error may explain this. This chain connects TRBV28 to TRBJ2-2; D tentatively fits TRBD1 or TRBD2 (5 bases each). This CDR3 comprises 15 residues. Germline V gene sequence: CDR1 MDHEN, CDR2 SYDVKM. In nucleotides, the CDR3 is TGTGCCAGCACCCGGGTCGTGGGTCTCACCGGGGACCTGTTTTTT. The encoded protein is CASTRVVGLTGDLFF.

The chain has TRBV6-2 or TRBV6-3 and TRBJ1-1; TRBD1 agrees at 10 bases. Looked up from germline, CDR1 is MNHEY and CDR2 is SVGEGT. V was clipped by 9 bases and J by 4 bases; unmatched bases: 5. CDR3 length: 13 residues. CDR3 DNA sequence: TGTGCCAGTCGGGACAGGGGAGGCACTGAAGCTTTCTTT. This sequence encodes CASRDRGGTEAFF.

This clonotype came up many times. CDR3 amino acids: CASSPVPRLVGFEQYF. In nucleotides, the CDR3 is TGTGCCAGCAGCCCCGTTCCGAGACTAGTGGGGTTCGAGCAGTACTTC. This rearrangement joins TRBV7-2 to TRBJ2-7, with TRBD2 as a possible D gene (6 bases). V was clipped by 5 bases and J by 6 bases, with 23 bases between them. Per germline, CDR1 SGHTA and CDR2 FQGNSA. The CDR3 runs to 16 residues.

Notes on this clonotype: A clone one base away is much larger, so this may be a read error. The CDR3 ends on some other residue instead of the conserved phenylalanine or tryptophan, so this is likely a read error. The V gene is TRBV5-1, the J gene TRBJ2-1, with D possibly matching TRBD1 (6 bases). The J call is in doubt because the DNA end fits TRBJ2-7 better. The CDR3 is 13 amino acids. Germline loops: CDR1 SGHRS, CDR2 YFSETQ. CDR3 in amino acids: CASSRTVTDEQYL. CDR3 coding DNA: TGCGCCAGCAGCCGGACAGTTACTGACGAGCAGTACCTC.

This clonotype was observed at least ten times. The chain links TRBV24-1 to TRBJ2-2, with D unclear. This CDR3 has 14 residues. Germline V lookup: CDR1 KGHDR, CDR2 SFDVKD. V was clipped by 3 bases and J by 4 bases, with 8 bases between them. The CDR3 region is CATSDPGATGELFF. CDR3 in DNA: TGTGCCACCAGTGATCCTGGAGCCACCGGGGAGCTGTTTTTT.

The J gene is TRBJ1-2, the V gene TRBV29-1, with TRBD1 matching 7 bases. This CDR3 region has 14 residues. The junction had 7 bases not matched to a gene; V was cut back by 0 bases and J by 6 bases. Per germline, CDR1 SQVTM and CDR2 ANQGSEA. CDR3 DNA: TGCAGCGTTGAAGAGGCAGGGGGTAAGGATGGCTACACCTTC. It encodes CSVEEAGGKDGYTF. Based on the CDR3 plus reference TRBV29-1 and TRBJ1-2, the full variable domain is SAVISQKPSRDICQRGTSLTIQCQVDSQVTMMFWYRQQPGQSLTLIATANQGSEATYESGFVIDKFPISRPNLTFSTLTVSNMSPEDSSIYLCSVEEAGGKDGYTFGSGTRLTVV.

Concerning this clonotype: A much bigger clone sits one base away, suggesting this may be a read error. This chain connects TRBV29-1 to TRBJ2-1; D remains ambiguous. The CDR3 runs to 14 residues. Germline-derived CDR1 and CDR2 are SQVTM and ANQGSEA. CDR3 amino acids: CSVAGTGLGNGQFF. The CDR3 DNA is TGCAGCGTAGCTGGAACCGGTTTGGGTAATGGGCAGTTCTTC.

The gene calls are TRBV27 and TRBJ2-1, with D uncertain. In germline, CDR1 is MNHEY, CDR2 SMNVEV (reference sequence). V was pared by 11 bases and J by 5 bases, with 10 bases between. This CDR3 has 11 residues. CDR3 in DNA: TGTGCCTGCGAGAGAAACAATGAGCAGTTCTTC. It specifies CACERNNEQFF.

This chain links TRBV5-1 with TRBJ2-7; tentatively, D is TRBD1 (6 bases). Germline CDR1 SGHRS, CDR2 YFSETQ. The CDR3 has 13 amino acids. Trimming stripped 1 base from V and 5 bases from J, with 10 bases between. The CDR3 here is CASSLYREDEQYF. The CDR3 region has the DNA TGCGCCAGCAGCTTGTACAGGGAAGACGAGCAGTACTTC.

Regarding this clonotype: Being one base from a much bigger clone, this may be a read error. The CDR3 nucleotides are TGTGCCAGCAGTGAAGTCCGTTTGGGCAATCAGCCCCAGCATTTT. Its protein product is CASSEVRLGNQPQHF. The chain employs TRBV2 and TRBJ1-5; D is uncertain. Per the germline V gene, CDR1 is SNHLY and CDR2 is FYNNEI. Trimming left V 1 base short and J 2 bases short, with 9 bases between. This CDR3 contains 15 residues.

About this clonotype itself: A read error may produce the germline difference seen at one junction end. The chain links TRBV18 to TRBJ1-1; D might be TRBD1 (5 bases). CDR1 and CDR2 (germline): KGHSH, LQKENI. CDR3 length: 12 amino acids. In DNA form, the CDR3 reads TGTGCCCGCTCACCACGGGGCACTGAAGCTTTGTTT. Its protein is CARSPRGTEALF.

The chain has TRBV4-1 and TRBJ2-1; TRBD2 agrees at 7 bases. Germline CDR1 and CDR2: MGHRA and YSYEKL. This CDR3 contains 16 residues. Unmatched junction bases numbered 14, after V lost 3 bases and J lost 9 bases. DNA for the CDR3: TGCGCCAGCAGCCACCCCGGTGAGGGAGGGTGCACTGAGCAGTTCTTC. This sequence encodes CASSHPGEGGCTEQFF.

This clonotype was counted many times. The CDR3 reads CASSQTDTQYF. The CDR3 DNA reads TGTGCCAGCAGCCAAACCGATACGCAGTATTTT. V is TRBV16 and J is TRBJ2-3; D is unresolved. Trimming removed 2 bases from V and 6 bases from J, with 3 bases in between. Germline CDR1 and CDR2: KGHSY and FQNENV. The CDR3 totals 11 residues.

There are many counts of this clonotype. The chain couples TRBV20-1 to TRBJ1-1, with D maybe TRBD1 (6 bases). The germline V gene has CDR1 DFQATT and CDR2 SNEGSKA (reference sequence). Between the trimmed V and J ends, which lost 6 bases and 4 bases, there was a span of 15 bases. This CDR3 is built from 13 residues. The CDR3 DNA reads TGCAGTGCCAAGACAGGCGCCCTCACTGAAGCTTTCTTT. This codes for CSAKTGALTEAFF.

This clonotype was counted at least ten times. The genes are TRBV29-1 and TRBJ2-5; D is possibly TRBD1 or TRBD2 (6 bases each). The CDR3 is 13 residues long. Germline V gene lookup returns CDR1 SQVTM and CDR2 ANQGSEA. Here the CDR3 DNA reads TGCACTCAAACGGGGGCGGACCAAGAGACCCAGTACTTC. Residues: CTQTGADQETQYF.

As concerns this clonotype: A much larger clone lies a single base off, so this may be a read error. A read error is likely, as this CDR3 ends without the conserved phenylalanine or tryptophan. This chain links TRBV18 with TRBJ2-5; D might be TRBD2 (6 bases). Germline V gene sequence: CDR1 KGHSH, CDR2 LQKENI. This CDR3 is 16 amino acids long. V was pared by 1 base and J by 2 bases, with 14 bases between. The CDR3 loop is CASSPRTSGGQETQYL. The CDR3 DNA is TGTGCCAGCTCACCACGCACCTCCGGGGGACAAGAGACCCAGTACTTA.